This T cell receptor beta chain was sequenced during a study of blood T cell repertoires in COVID-19. At the level of the study: The study drew acute and convalescent COVID-19 samples from the United States, Italy and Spain. PBMCs, B-cell-depleted T cells, or T cells were the source of the cDNA or gDNA that made up the material.

The germline V gene has CDR1 KGHDR and CDR2 SFDVKD. This CDR3 is built from 19 residues. Trimming took 4 bases from V and 10 from J; bases not matched to a gene: 23. In the source study's methods: For nucleated cells, counts were estimated from reference gene primer amplification. Sequencing used immunoSEQ multiplex PCR; TCRdb keeps in-frame clones, though not all of them. V and J calls and clone size are given by that table; D and trimming were obtained from the DNA. The repertoire has about 190,000 clones, 75% to 90% of them found once; the top ten carry around 6.3%. The sequenced sample consisted of peripheral blood. The TCR was taken from a middle-aged woman with acute or convalescent COVID-19. The V and J genes are TRBV24-1 and TRBJ1-2; TRBD1 matches at 10 bases. This CDR3 is CATSDALTGTGAIRGAYTF. As DNA, the CDR3 is TGTGCCACCAGTGACGCCTTAACCGGGACAGGGGCGATAAGGGGGGCCTACACCTTC.